Listed here are 28 T cell receptor beta chains from one sample, sequenced in a study of T cells in Graves' hyperthyroidism and ophthalmopathy. Template material for amplifying TCR beta CDR3 regions consisted of RNA transcripts. Carried out on the TCR CDR3, a first-round RT-PCR used the HTBI primer set. TCRdb re-analysed the multiplex PCR reads in MiXCR, keeping a single row per CDR3 protein. The profile shows approximately 490,000 distinct CDR3 sequences, roughly 22% of them singletons. The sample consisted of blood. The receptors here all came from a woman in her 70s with Graves' ophthalmopathy.

This clonotype was recorded a few times. V gene TRBV4-1 combines with J gene TRBJ1-5, with TRBD1 identical over 7 bases. The CDR3 runs 14 residues. V lost 2 bases and J lost 5; bases outside the gene matches: 3. Germline loops: CDR1 MGHRA, CDR2 YSYEKL. The CDR3 region is CASSQRQGHQPQHF. As DNA, the CDR3 is TGCGCCAGCAGCCAAAGACAGGGTCATCAGCCCCAGCATTTT.

This chain's CDR3 is CASGRQWLDEQFF. As DNA, the CDR3 is TGTGCTAGTGGCCGTCAATGGCTCGATGAGCAGTTCTTC. The chain joins TRBV12-5 to TRBJ2-1; D unresolved. This CDR3 spans 13 amino acids. Germline CDR1 and CDR2: LGHNT and FRNRAP. Trimming pared 6 bases from V and 8 bases from J, leaving 14 bases between.

This clonotype was detected only once. V gene TRBV7-6 combines with J gene TRBJ1-2, with D perhaps matching TRBD1 (5 bases). Per germline, CDR1 SGHVS and CDR2 FNYEAQ. The length of the CDR3 is 17 residues. V was trimmed by 1 base and J by 1 base, leaving 16 bases between them. This CDR3 reads CASSLVPRDFLNYGYTF. The CDR3 coding sequence is TGTGCCAGCAGCTTAGTACCCCGGGACTTTCTTAACTATGGCTACACCTTC.

The gene calls are TRBV6-2 or TRBV6-3 and TRBJ1-4; D remains ambiguous. Trimming shortened V by 2 bases and J by 8 bases, and 3 bases separated the two germline ends. The CDR3 has 11 amino acids. Germline V gene sequence: CDR1 MNHEY, CDR2 SVGEGT. The chain's CDR3 is CASSYVEKLFF. The CDR3 DNA follows: TGTGCCAGCAGTTACGTCGAAAAACTGTTTTTT.

The V and J genes are TRBV3-1 and TRBJ2-3; weak D call: TRBD2 (6 bases). This CDR3 spans 15 amino acids. Trimming cost V 1 base and J 0 bases, with 8 bases left between them. Germline V gene lookup returns CDR1 LGHDT and CDR2 YNNKEL (reference sequence). Here the CDR3 reads CASSQVAGSTDTQYF. CDR3 bases: TGTGCCAGCAGCCAAGTGGCGGGAAGCACAGATACGCAGTATTTT.

The chain employs TRBV12-3 or TRBV12-4 and TRBJ2-7; 8 bases agree with TRBD1. V shed 3 bases and J 5 bases; nucleotides not matched to a gene: 9. The CDR3 consists of 15 residues. CDR3 region: CASSFYGQGGDEQYF. CDR3 DNA sequence: TGTGCCAGCAGTTTCTACGGACAGGGAGGTGACGAGCAGTACTTC.

This sequence joins TRBV7-9 and TRBJ2-1; D is ambiguous. Trimming shortened V by 2 bases and J by 6 bases, and 14 bases separated the two germline ends. There are 15 residues in the CDR3. Germline V gene lookup returns CDR1 SEHNR and CDR2 FQNEAQ (reference sequence). The CDR3 sequence: CASSLSSRTANEQFF. The CDR3 DNA follows: TGTGCCAGCAGCTTATCCTCTAGAACGGCCAATGAGCAGTTCTTC.

The gene calls are TRBV7-9 and TRBJ2-7; D is unclear. V was shortened by 4 bases and J by 4 bases, with 8 bases between the two germline ends. The CDR3 is made up of 12 amino acids. Germline CDR1 SEHNR, CDR2 FQNEAQ (reference sequence). The CDR3: CASSSDKYEQYF. In DNA form, the CDR3 reads TGTGCCAGCAGCTCAGACAAATACGAGCAGTACTTC.

Written as DNA, the CDR3 is TGTGCCAGCAGTTTATGGGGGGACCGCTCTAGCACAGATACGCAGTATTTT. It specifies CASSLWGDRSSTDTQYF. The genes are TRBV27 and TRBJ2-3, with a possible D match to TRBD2 (6 bases). V shed 1 base and J shed 0 bases, with 14 bases lying between them. The length of the CDR3 is 17 residues. CDR1 MNHEY and CDR2 SMNVEV come from the germline V gene (reference sequence).

At least ten counts were recorded for this clonotype. This sequence joins TRBV2 and TRBJ1-5; 8 bases match TRBD1. This CDR3 has 14 residues. The germline CDR1 and CDR2 sequences are SNHLY and FYNNEI. V lost 4 bases to trimming and J lost 6 bases; unmatched junction nucleotides: 5. As DNA, the CDR3 is TGTGCCAGCAGTGGGCAGGGGGCTATTCAGCCCCAGCATTTT. Its protein is CASSGQGAIQPQHF. Full variable domain (missing parts from reference TRBV2 and TRBJ1-5): EPEVTQTPSHQVTQMGQEVILRCVPISNHLYFYWYRQILGQKVEFLVSFYNNEISEKSEIFDDQFSVERPDGSNFTLKIRSTKLEDSAMYFCASSGQGAIQPQHFGDGTRLSIL.

V is TRBV6-1 and J is TRBJ2-1; TRBD1 agrees at 9 bases. The V segment lost 6 bases and the J segment 7 bases; nucleotides outside the gene matches: 10. Germline CDR1 is MNHNS and CDR2 is SASEGT. The CDR3 extends over 15 amino acids. CDR3 protein: CASRSTGTGWNEQFF. For the CDR3, the DNA is TGTGCCAGCAGGAGTACCGGGACAGGGTGGAATGAGCAGTTCTTC.

This clonotype has just a few counts. The chain recombines TRBV3-1 with TRBJ1-2; D gene uncertain. Trimming removed 6 bases from V and 4 bases from J, with 12 bases in between. The CDR3 contains 13 residues. Germline V lookup: CDR1 LGHDT, CDR2 YNNKEL (reference sequence). CDR3 amino acids: CASSTRRSYGYTF. The CDR3 bases are TGTGCCAGCAGTACAAGGAGGAGCTATGGCTACACCTTC.

This clonotype was recorded a few times. This chain connects TRBV5-1 to TRBJ2-1; no definite D call. The V end was cut by 1 base, the J end by 0 bases, with 5 bases between. The germline CDR1 and CDR2 sequences are SGHRS and YFSETQ. The CDR3 is 14 amino acids. The CDR3 spells CASSLHYSYNEQFF. Here the CDR3 DNA reads TGCGCCAGCAGCTTGCACTACTCCTACAATGAGCAGTTCTTC.

This rearrangement joins TRBV7-2 to TRBJ2-1; 8 nucleotides match TRBD1. The CDR3 loop spans 19 amino acids. Germline V gene lookup returns CDR1 SGHTA and CDR2 FQGNSA. V dropped 5 bases and J dropped 0; count of bases not matched to a gene: 15. The CDR3 DNA reads as TGTGCCAGCAGCCCACGTCCCGGGACAGGTCCAAGCTCCTACAATGAGCAGTTCTTC. Translation: CASSPRPGTGPSSYNEQFF. Full variable domain (remainder filled in from reference TRBV7-2 and TRBJ2-1): GAGVSQSPSNKVTEKGKDVELRCDPISGHTALYWYRQSLGQGLEFLIYFQGNSAPDKSGLPSDRFSAERTGGSVSTLTIQRTQQEDSAVYLCASSPRPGTGPSSYNEQFFGPGTRLTVL.

The rearrangement links TRBV7-9 to TRBJ2-5; 8 bases are shared with TRBD2. CDR1 SEHNR and CDR2 FQNEAQ come from the germline V gene (reference sequence). The CDR3 sequence is 16 residues long. Losses at the gene ends were 7 bases for V and 4 bases for J; bases not matched to a gene: 14. The CDR3 sequence: CASNPEAGRVGETQYF. The CDR3 coding sequence is TGTGCCAGCAACCCAGAGGCCGGGAGGGTCGGAGAGACCCAGTACTTC.

The chain carries TRBV6-1 and TRBJ2-3, with 9 bases that match TRBD2. The germline V gene has CDR1 MNHNS and CDR2 SASEGT. This CDR3 has 14 amino acids. The junction had 6 bases not matched to a gene; V was cut back by 7 bases and J by 4 bases. The CDR3 spells CASKTGTSPDTQYF. The DNA for the CDR3 is TGTGCCAGCAAGACCGGGACTAGCCCAGATACGCAGTATTTT.

This clonotype was observed a handful of times. The rearrangement uses TRBV6-1 and TRBJ1-2; D uncertain. Germline lookup yields CDR1 MNHNS and CDR2 SASEGT. V lost 5 bases and J lost 4, with 11 bases in between. The CDR3 is 13 residues long. This CDR3 reads CASSSKLFYGYTF. In DNA form, the CDR3 reads TGTGCCAGCAGTTCGAAGTTGTTCTATGGCTACACCTTC.

This chain links TRBV19 with TRBJ2-7; a possible D gene is TRBD2 (6 bases). Trimming pared 1 base from V and 0 bases from J, leaving 10 bases between. The V gene's germline CDR1 is LNHDA and CDR2 SQIVND (reference sequence). The CDR3 consists of 15 residues. DNA of the CDR3: TGTGCCAGTAGTATAGTAGCGGCCACCTCCTACGAGCAGTACTTC. Its translation is CASSIVAATSYEQYF.

This clonotype has a handful of counts. The chain recombines TRBV29-1 with TRBJ2-3, with 10 nucleotides matching TRBD2. V gave up 4 bases and J gave up 2 bases; unmatched junction bases: 6. Germline values: CDR1 SQVTM, CDR2 ANQGSEA. This CDR3 is 15 amino acids long. The CDR3: CSVGGLAGATDTQYF. The DNA for the CDR3 is TGCAGCGTTGGGGGTCTAGCGGGGGCCACAGATACGCAGTATTTT.

This clonotype showed up just a few times. This rearrangement joins TRBV29-1 to TRBJ1-1, with a tentative D call TRBD1 (5 bases). Trimming pared 5 bases from V and 0 bases from J, leaving 10 bases between. CDR1 SQVTM and CDR2 ANQGSEA come from the germline V gene. The CDR3 spans 13 residues. The CDR3 protein is CSVLDSMNTEAFF. Written as DNA, the CDR3 is TGCAGCGTTCTAGACAGCATGAACACTGAAGCTTTCTTT.

This clonotype was seen many times. CDR3 sequence: CASSPATGGETQYF. The CDR3, as DNA: TGTGCCAGCAGCCCCGCGACAGGGGGAGAGACCCAGTACTTC. This sequence joins TRBV11-2 and TRBJ2-5, with 9 bases matching TRBD1. Germline V gene lookup returns CDR1 SGHAT and CDR2 FQNNGV. The CDR3 covers 14 residues. V shed 5 bases and J 4 bases; nucleotides not matched to a gene: 5. Complete variable domain (other parts from reference TRBV11-2 and TRBJ2-5): EAGVAQSPRYKIIEKRQSVAFWCNPISGHATLYWYQQILGQGPKLLIQFQNNGVVDDSQLPKDRFSAERLKGVDSTLKIQPAKLEDSAVYLCASSPATGGETQYFGPGTRLLVL.

The V and J genes are TRBV7-2 and TRBJ2-7; D could derive from TRBD1 or TRBD2 (7 bases each). Between the trimmed V and J ends, which lost 8 bases and 0 bases, there was a span of 23 bases. Looked up from germline, CDR1 is SGHTA and CDR2 is FQGNSA. This CDR3 is 17 amino acids long. CDR3 sequence (DNA): TGTGCCAGCTCCACACCCCATCAGGGGGGGAGCTCCTACGAGCAGTACTTC. This codes for CASSTPHQGGSSYEQYF.

This clonotype was observed a handful of times. CDR3 nucleotide sequence: TGTGCCATCAGTGAGTCGGGACAGGGTACTGAAGCTTTCTTT. Amino acid sequence: CAISESGQGTEAFF. J is TRBJ1-1 and V is TRBV10-3; 9 nucleotides agree with TRBD1. The V gene's germline CDR1 is ENHRY and CDR2 SYGVKD. V lost 0 bases, J lost 5 bases, and 1 base stayed unmatched. The CDR3 has 14 amino acids.

This clonotype was detected only a few times. This chain connects TRBV3-1 to TRBJ2-7; 11 nucleotides match TRBD2. Looked up from germline, CDR1 is LGHDT and CDR2 is YNNKEL (reference sequence). J gave up 4 bases and V 3 bases, and 5 bases lay outside the gene matches. The CDR3 length is 15 residues. CDR3 sequence reads: CASSQETSGRYEQYF. The CDR3, as DNA: TGTGCCAGCAGCCAGGAAACTAGCGGGAGATACGAGCAGTACTTC.

The rearrangement links TRBV30 to TRBJ2-4; D is perhaps TRBD1 (5 bases). CDR1 is GTSNPN and CDR2 is SVGIG in the germline V gene (reference sequence). This CDR3 region has 14 residues. V gave up 1 base and J gave up 6 bases, with 13 bases separating them. The chain's CDR3 is CAWSGQGTGNIQYF. In DNA, the CDR3 is TGTGCCTGGAGTGGCCAGGGTACGGGAAACATTCAGTACTTC.

This clonotype was observed at least ten times. The chain carries TRBV12-3 or TRBV12-4 and TRBJ1-2; D not certain. CDR3 size: 13 residues. V was clipped by 5 bases and J by 2 bases, with 9 bases between them. CDR3 sequence (DNA): TGTGCCAGCAGTCCTTCACTCAACTATGGCTACACCTTC. Translating gives CASSPSLNYGYTF.

The chain recombines TRBV29-1 with TRBJ2-2, with D perhaps TRBD2 (6 bases). Germline CDR1 reads SQVTM; CDR2 reads ANQGSEA. V was shortened by 4 bases and J by 5 bases, with 14 bases between the two germline ends. This CDR3 is 14 amino acids long. The DNA of the CDR3 is TGCAGCGTTGGTTCGGATAGCGGTACCGGGGAGCTGTTTTTT. This gives the protein CSVGSDSGTGELFF.

In regard to this clonotype: This sequence may be a read error, since a much larger clone differs from it by one base. The V gene is TRBV6-5, the J gene TRBJ1-5; D gene unclear. The CDR3 totals 13 residues. Germline V gives CDR1 MNHEY, CDR2 SVGAGI. The CDR3, as DNA: TGTGCCAACAGTTACACGGGAAATCAGCCCCAGCATTTT. Amino acid sequence: CANSYTGNQPQHF.